The 17 T cell receptor beta chains below were found in one sample sequenced in a study of T cell changes during pregnancy in multiple sclerosis. Here immunoSEQ multiplex PCR was the method, and the copy in TCRdb shows in-frame clones only, minus some. The sample yields about 42,000 clones, less than 90% seen once. The specimen comprised CD4+ T cells from peripheral blood mononuclear cells, sampled in the second trimester of pregnancy. The receptors shown here come from a female donor with multiple sclerosis, enrolled in a pregnancy study.

The V call is TRBV7-9, the J call TRBJ1-5; D call uncertain. Trimming took off 8 bases at V and 5 bases at J, with 10 bases between the two ends. The CDR3 is 12 amino acids. CDR1 and CDR2 from the germline V gene are SEHNR and FQNEAQ (reference sequence). CDR3 DNA: TGTGCCAGCCAGTTCCTAGATCAGCCCCAGCATTTT. It is translated as CASQFLDQPQHF.

The rearrangement links TRBV28 to TRBJ1-2; TRBD1 aligns across 10 bases. Germline V gene sequence: CDR1 MDHEN, CDR2 SYDVKM. The CDR3 covers 16 residues. Trimming took 5 bases from V and 7 from J; bases not matched to a gene: 13. The CDR3 sequence is CASSPSGYWDRGGYTF. The CDR3 DNA reads as TGTGCCAGCAGTCCTTCTGGGTATTGGGACAGGGGTGGCTACACCTTC.

The genes are TRBV29-1 and TRBJ1-1; D is ambiguous. The germline gives CDR1 SQVTM, CDR2 ANQGSEA. The CDR3 extends over 13 amino acids. V dropped 4 bases and J dropped 1 base, with 10 bases sitting between them. The CDR3 loop is CSVVKIGNTEAFF. CDR3 bases: TGCAGCGTTGTTAAGATCGGGAACACTGAAGCTTTCTTT.

The chain couples TRBV9 to TRBJ2-2; 11 bases fit TRBD2. The CDR3 runs to 16 residues. V lost 3 bases and J lost 2; bases outside the gene matches: 3. Germline V gene sequence: CDR1 SGDLS, CDR2 YYNGEE. The CDR3 nucleotides read TGTGCCAGCAGCGCCACTAGCGGGGGTAACACCGGGGAGCTGTTTTTT. Encoded protein: CASSATSGGNTGELFF.

The chain links TRBV5-6 to TRBJ2-1; TRBD2 matches 10 bases. Losses at the gene ends were 3 bases for V and 8 bases for J; bases not matched to a gene: 11. The CDR3 is 16 amino acids. Germline V gene lookup returns CDR1 SGHDT and CDR2 YYEEEE. DNA of the CDR3: TGTGCCAGCAGCTGGGAGGCACTAGCGGGAACGGATGAGCAGTTCTTC. This encodes CASSWEALAGTDEQFF.

This clone was seen only once. This chain connects TRBV11-2 to TRBJ2-1; 9 bases fit TRBD1. This CDR3 has 17 residues. Looked up from germline, CDR1 is SGHAT and CDR2 is FQNNGV. Trimming took 5 bases from V and 7 from J; bases not matched to a gene: 15. The CDR3 reads CASSRWAGTGNKNEQFF. The CDR3 bases are TGTGCCAGCAGCCGTTGGGCGGGGACAGGGAACAAGAATGAGCAGTTCTTC.

The chain uses TRBV5-6 and TRBJ2-1; 9 bases line up with TRBD2. The germline gives CDR1 SGHDT, CDR2 YYEEEE. The CDR3 contains 14 residues. V lost 6 bases, J lost 4 bases, and 5 bases stayed unmatched. The CDR3: CASNLAGAYNEQFF. The CDR3 coding sequence is TGTGCCAGCAACTTAGCGGGAGCGTACAATGAGCAGTTCTTC.

J is TRBJ2-5 and V is TRBV19, with 7 bases fitting TRBD2. Per the germline V gene, CDR1 is LNHDA and CDR2 is SQIVND (reference sequence). CDR3 length equals 13 residues. Trimming cost V 3 bases and J 4 bases; bases outside gene matches: 2. The CDR3 reads CASSMGRAETQYF. DNA for the CDR3: TGTGCCAGTAGTATGGGGAGGGCAGAGACCCAGTACTTC.

This clone was counted a single time. The rearrangement joins TRBV9 to TRBJ2-6; D is perhaps TRBD2 (5 bases). V dropped 0 bases and J dropped 4 bases, with 20 bases sitting between them. Germline CDR1 reads SGDLS; CDR2 reads YYNGEE. This CDR3 is built from 19 residues. The CDR3 is CASSVEVGVRFSGANVLTF. The CDR3 coding sequence is TGTGCCAGCAGCGTAGAGGTGGGAGTACGGTTTTCGGGGGCCAACGTCCTGACTTTC.

The chain's CDR3 is CASSLAGVRETQYF. The CDR3 nucleotides read TGTGCCAGCAGCTTAGCGGGAGTAAGGGAGACCCAGTACTTC. The V gene is TRBV7-6, the J gene TRBJ2-5; D might be TRBD2 (5 bases). Between the trimmed V and J ends, which lost 0 bases and 5 bases, there was a span of 10 bases. The CDR3 totals 14 residues. Germline CDR1 SGHVS, CDR2 FNYEAQ.

The rearrangement joins TRBV6-5 to TRBJ2-7; D is unclear. The germline V and J ends were trimmed by 6 bases and 6 bases, with 15 bases remaining between them. This CDR3 has 13 residues. Germline CDR1 reads MNHEY; CDR2 reads SVGAGI. CDR3 in amino acids: CASRPSGTLEQYF. As DNA, the CDR3 is TGTGCCAGCAGGCCCTCAGGTACGCTCGAGCAGTACTTC.

This rearrangement joins TRBV2 to TRBJ2-6; 15 nucleotides agree with TRBD2. CDR1 SNHLY and CDR2 FYNNEI come from the germline V gene. This CDR3 contains 18 residues. Germline trimming cut 7 bases from V and 0 bases from J; bases unmatched to any gene: 4. The CDR3 region is CASTGTSGRPSGANVLTF. CDR3 nucleotides: TGTGCCAGCACCGGGACTAGCGGGAGGCCCTCTGGGGCCAACGTCCTGACTTTC.

This clone appeared a single time. The V gene is TRBV18, the J gene TRBJ1-4, with D hard to call. Germline assignment: CDR1 KGHSH and CDR2 LQKENI. This CDR3 is built from 15 residues. V lost 3 bases and J 7 bases, leaving 15 bases between the germline ends. The CDR3 is CASSPPGPRGEKLFF. The CDR3 DNA follows: TGTGCCAGCTCACCGCCCGGCCCTCGGGGTGAAAAACTGTTTTTT. The entire variable domain, with the rest obtained from reference TRBV18 and TRBJ1-4, is as follows: NAGVMQNPRHLVRRRGQEARLRCSPMKGHSHVYWYRQLPEEGLKFMVYLQKENIIDESGMPKERFSAEFPKEGPSILRIQQVVRGDSAAYFCASSPPGPRGEKLFFGSGTQLSVL.

This chain links TRBV19 with TRBJ2-2; TRBD2 matches 16 bases. Germline lookup yields CDR1 LNHDA and CDR2 SQIVND (reference sequence). The CDR3 loop spans 20 amino acids. Germline trimming cut 6 bases from V and 3 bases from J; bases unmatched to any gene: 13. In nucleotides, the CDR3 is TGTGCCAGTAGGGACGCGTTTGGGACTAGCGGGAGGGCCTACACCGGGGAGCTGTTTTTT. Translating gives CASRDAFGTSGRAYTGELFF.

The chain carries TRBV5-1 and TRBJ1-1; D possibly corresponds to TRBD1 (6 bases). Germline CDR1 is SGHRS and CDR2 is YFSETQ. The CDR3 extends over 20 amino acids. V was pared by 1 base and J by 1 base, with 26 bases between. The CDR3 is CASSLWVPRTVVGTNTEAFF. CDR3 in DNA: TGCGCCAGCAGCTTGTGGGTGCCTAGGACAGTTGTCGGGACGAACACTGAAGCTTTCTTT. Complete variable domain (other parts from reference TRBV5-1 and TRBJ1-1): KAGVTQTPRYLIKTRGQQVTLSCSPISGHRSVSWYQQTPGQGLQFLFEYFSETQRNKGNFPGRFSGRQFSNSRSEMNVSTLELGDSALYLCASSLWVPRTVVGTNTEAFFGQGTRLTVV.

The chain combines TRBV5-8 with TRBJ2-5; D is possibly TRBD1 (5 bases). Trimming stripped 0 bases from V and 0 bases from J, with 9 bases between. This CDR3 is 15 amino acids long. Germline CDR1 reads SGHTS; CDR2 reads YDEGEE. The CDR3: CASSLGRAYQETQYF. The CDR3 nucleotides read TGTGCCAGCAGCTTGGGCAGGGCGTACCAAGAGACCCAGTACTTC.

The J gene is TRBJ2-1, the V gene TRBV29-1, with TRBD1 matching over 8 bases. CDR1 is SQVTM, CDR2 ANQGSEA, per germline. The CDR3 is 16 residues long. V gave up 0 bases and J gave up 5 bases; unmatched junction bases: 9. CDR3 nucleotides: TGCAGCGTTGAAGATACAGGGACAGGCCTCAACAATGAGCAGTTCTTC. This sequence encodes CSVEDTGTGLNNEQFF.